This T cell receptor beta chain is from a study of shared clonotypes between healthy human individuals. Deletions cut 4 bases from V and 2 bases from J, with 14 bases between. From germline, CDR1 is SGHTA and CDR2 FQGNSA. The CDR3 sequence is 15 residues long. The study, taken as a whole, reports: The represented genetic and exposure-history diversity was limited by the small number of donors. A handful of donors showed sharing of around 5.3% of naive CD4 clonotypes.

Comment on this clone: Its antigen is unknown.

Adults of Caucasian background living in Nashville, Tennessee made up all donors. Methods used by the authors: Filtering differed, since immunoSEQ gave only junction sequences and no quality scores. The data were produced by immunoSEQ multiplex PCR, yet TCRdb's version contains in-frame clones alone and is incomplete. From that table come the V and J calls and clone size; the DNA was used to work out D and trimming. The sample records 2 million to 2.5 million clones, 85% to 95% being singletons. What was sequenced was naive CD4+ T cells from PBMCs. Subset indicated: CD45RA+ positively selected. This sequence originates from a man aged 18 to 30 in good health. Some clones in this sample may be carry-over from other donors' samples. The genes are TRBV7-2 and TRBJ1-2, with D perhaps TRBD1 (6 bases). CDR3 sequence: CASSSVWGANYGYTF. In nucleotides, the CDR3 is TGTGCCAGCAGCTCCGTCTGGGGGGCCAACTATGGCTACACCTTC.